One and the same sample provided the 26 T cell receptor beta chains below, sequenced in a study of cytomegalovirus exposure and HLA in healthy donors listed by TCRdb under 2017. Library creation used the immunoSEQ multiplex PCR assay. For the multiplex PCR, a mixture combining 60 forward primers for TCR Vbeta segments and 13 reverse primers for TCR Jbeta segments was used. TCRdb retrieved this table from immuneACCESS and kept in-frame rearrangements only. Not all clones are present; in checked studies, unresolved V genes account for under half, and no reason is known for the remainder. This sample comprises about 140,000 clones, 87% of them detected only once. The ten top clones hold about 5.5% of the sample. The source material was PBMCs. The receptor set was obtained from a woman aged 25 to 39 in good health and CMV-seronegative.

This rearrangement joins TRBV29-1 to TRBJ1-1; D gene unclear. The CDR3 contains 13 residues. Germline loops: CDR1 SQVTM, CDR2 ANQGSEA. V gave up 6 bases and J gave up 0 bases, with 11 bases separating them. In DNA form, the CDR3 reads TGCAGCGTGGCGGGGAGATTGAACACTGAAGCTTTCTTT. This sequence encodes CSVAGRLNTEAFF.

The chain combines TRBV7-3 with TRBJ1-1; D call uncertain. The CDR3 has 12 residues. V lost 5 bases and J 4 bases, leaving 8 bases between the germline ends. In germline, CDR1 is SGHTA, CDR2 FQGTGA. The CDR3 is CASSPLITEAFF. Here the CDR3 DNA reads TGTGCCAGCAGCCCTCTAATCACTGAAGCTTTCTTT.

The genes are TRBV18 and TRBJ2-1; 12 nucleotides agree with TRBD2. CDR1 KGHSH and CDR2 LQKENI come from the germline V gene. The CDR3 covers 20 residues. After removal of 3 bases from V and 5 bases from J, the junction contained 17 bases not matched to a gene. The CDR3 nucleotides read TGTGCCAGCTCACCGGAGGCAGGGGCTAGCGGGAGGGCCCGGGACAATGAGCAGTTCTTC. Its translation is CASSPEAGASGRARDNEQFF.

This chain connects TRBV7-2 to TRBJ2-3, with TRBD2 as a possible D gene (6 bases). CDR1 and CDR2 from the germline V gene are SGHTA and FQGNSA. Trimming pared 6 bases from V and 2 bases from J, leaving 12 bases between. This CDR3 is built from 14 residues. CDR3 sequence: CASRRDSLTDTQYF. In nucleotides, the CDR3 is TGTGCCAGCAGGCGGGACTCTCTCACAGATACGCAGTATTTT.

Concerning this clone: Distinct nucleotide sequences in the sample also encode this CDR3. The chain carries TRBV19 and TRBJ2-7; 7 nucleotides match TRBD2. The CDR3 is 14 residues long. Trimming removed 5 bases from V and 2 bases from J; junction bases left unmatched: 6. CDR1 LNHDA and CDR2 SQIVND come from the germline V gene (reference sequence). The CDR3 reads CASSPASGAYEQYF. The DNA for the CDR3 is TGTGCCAGTAGTCCCGCTAGCGGAGCCTACGAGCAGTACTTC. Based on the CDR3 plus reference TRBV19 and TRBJ2-7, the full variable domain is DGGITQSPKYLFRKEGQNVTLSCEQNLNHDAMYWYRQDPGQGLRLIYYSQIVNDFQKGDIAEGYSVSREKKESFPLTVTSAQKNPTAFYLCASSPASGAYEQYFGPGTRLTVT.

The count of this clone is one. The genes are TRBV5-8 and TRBJ2-3; weak D call: TRBD2 (5 bases). Germline CDR1 SGHTS, CDR2 YDEGEE. CDR3 size: 17 residues. Trimming stripped 3 bases from V and 2 bases from J, with 19 bases between. The CDR3 loop reads CASSYDTGYIHTDTQYF. The CDR3 DNA reads TGTGCCAGCAGCTACGACACGGGGTACATCCACACAGATACGCAGTATTTT.

The chain joins TRBV7-2 to TRBJ1-1; D is ambiguous. The CDR3 has 15 residues. V was pared by 4 bases and J by 0 bases, with 12 bases between. The germline gives CDR1 SGHTA, CDR2 FQGNSA. The DNA of the CDR3 is TGTGCCAGCAGCTCGACCAGGTCCCTGAACACTGAAGCTTTCTTT. It encodes CASSSTRSLNTEAFF.

The chain employs TRBV7-2 and TRBJ2-1; 8 bases match TRBD2. Per germline, CDR1 SGHTA and CDR2 FQGNSA. V trimming: 5 bases; J trimming: 6 bases; junction bases outside the gene matches: 21. This CDR3 region has 19 residues. CDR3 amino acids: CASSERSRAVGTRSNEQFF. The CDR3 DNA follows: TGTGCCAGCAGCGAGAGGTCCCGGGCAGTTGGGACTAGGTCCAATGAGCAGTTCTTC. Combining the CDR3 with reference TRBV7-2 and TRBJ2-1 gives the whole variable domain GAGVSQSPSNKVTEKGKDVELRCDPISGHTALYWYRQSLGQGLEFLIYFQGNSAPDKSGLPSDRFSAERTGGSVSTLTIQRTQQEDSAVYLCASSERSRAVGTRSNEQFFGPGTRLTVL.

The chain couples TRBV9 to TRBJ2-3; 9 bases align to TRBD2. With V trimmed by 2 bases and J by 1 base, 11 bases remained unmatched. Germline CDR1 is SGDLS and CDR2 is YYNGEE. This CDR3 is 18 amino acids long. DNA of the CDR3: TGTGCCAGCAGCGTTTCGCCTTGGGGCGGGAGGGGCACAGATACGCAGTATTTT. This translates into CASSVSPWGGRGTDTQYF.

This chain joins TRBV28 and TRBJ2-3; D is possibly TRBD2 (6 bases). V was trimmed by 5 bases and J by 2 bases, leaving 14 bases between them. CDR1 is MDHEN and CDR2 is SYDVKM in the germline V gene. The CDR3 extends over 15 amino acids. DNA for the CDR3: TGTGCCAGCAGTACGGCCGGGAGTGTCACAGATACGCAGTATTTT. Protein: CASSTAGSVTDTQYF.

This chain uses TRBV7-8 with TRBJ1-5, with TRBD1 matching over 8 bases. This CDR3 is built from 16 residues. Germline V CDR1 and CDR2: SGHVS, FQNEAQ. The junction had 3 bases not matched to a gene; V was cut back by 1 base and J by 1 base. The chain's CDR3 is CASSLVTGGSNQPQHF. CDR3 DNA sequence: TGTGCCAGCAGCTTAGTCACAGGGGGAAGCAATCAGCCCCAGCATTTT.

The rearrangement joins TRBV2 to TRBJ1-2, with TRBD1 matching over 10 bases. CDR3 length: 14 amino acids. Trimming at V came to 5 bases and at J to 4 bases, leaving 4 bases not matched to a gene. CDR1 and CDR2 (germline): SNHLY, FYNNEI. The chain's CDR3 is CASSSGQGSYGYTF. The CDR3 nucleotides are TGTGCCAGCAGTTCGGGACAGGGGTCCTATGGCTACACCTTC.

The rearrangement joins TRBV5-4 to TRBJ2-1; the D gene is possibly TRBD2 (6 bases). V was shortened by 3 bases and J by 10 bases, with 14 bases between the two germline ends. The length of the CDR3 is 13 residues. Germline CDR1 reads SGHNT; CDR2 reads YYREEE (reference sequence). CDR3 sequence reads: CASSWAGIGEQFF. In DNA form, the CDR3 reads TGTGCCAGCAGCTGGGCGGGAATAGGGGAGCAGTTCTTC.

The rearrangement uses TRBV6-6 and TRBJ1-5, with D perhaps matching TRBD1 (5 bases). The V gene lost 4 bases and the J gene lost 3 bases, with 10 bases spanning the gap. Germline values: CDR1 MNHNY, CDR2 SVGAGI (reference sequence). The CDR3 covers 14 residues. In nucleotides, the CDR3 is TGTGCCAGCAGTTCAGACAGATCCAATCAGCCCCAGCATTTT. Encoded protein: CASSSDRSNQPQHF.

The rearrangement links TRBV30 to TRBJ1-3; 8 bases are shared with TRBD1. The germline V gene has CDR1 GTSNPN and CDR2 SVGIG (reference sequence). V lost 0 bases, J lost 2 bases, and 6 bases stayed unmatched. The CDR3 extends over 16 amino acids. The CDR3 nucleotides read TGTGCCTGGAGTGTACAAAGGACAGGGCCTGGAAACACCATATATTTT. Its protein is CAWSVQRTGPGNTIYF. The entire variable domain, with the rest obtained from reference TRBV30 and TRBJ1-3, is as follows: SQTIHQWPATLVQPVGSPLSLECTVEGTSNPNLYWYRQAAGRGLQLLFYSVGIGQISSEVPQNLSASRPQDRQFILSSKKLLLSDSGFYLCAWSVQRTGPGNTIYFGEGSWLTVV.

V is TRBV19 and J is TRBJ1-1; 7 positions agree with TRBD1. This CDR3 spans 13 amino acids. The V and J ends lost 9 bases and 3 bases, in that order; junction bases with no gene match: 7. Germline V gene data show CDR1 as LNHDA and CDR2 as SQIVND (reference sequence). The CDR3 region has the DNA TGTGCCAGCCACCAGGGGGAATACACTGAAGCTTTCTTT. Translation gives CASHQGEYTEAFF.

The chain carries TRBV7-9 and TRBJ2-5; a possible D gene is TRBD2 (6 bases). Trimming removed 4 bases from V and 7 bases from J, with 19 bases in between. Germline CDR1 SEHNR, CDR2 FQNEAQ (reference sequence). CDR3 length: 15 residues. The CDR3 spells CASSSGTGTRATQYF. The CDR3 coding sequence is TGTGCCAGCAGCTCAGGGACTGGTACAAGAGCGACCCAGTACTTC.

The genes are TRBV28 and TRBJ1-1; a possible D gene is TRBD1 (5 bases). This CDR3 region has 14 residues. CDR1 and CDR2 (germline): MDHEN, SYDVKM. With 3 bases removed from V and 1 base from J, the gap between germline ends came to 9 bases. CDR3 region: CASSFGHKNTEAFF. In nucleotides, the CDR3 is TGTGCCAGCAGTTTCGGACACAAGAACACTGAAGCTTTCTTT.

This sequence joins TRBV28 and TRBJ2-7, with TRBD1 as a possible D gene (6 bases). The germline V gene encodes CDR1 MDHEN and CDR2 SYDVKM. This CDR3 has 15 amino acids. V was shortened by 6 bases and J by 4 bases, with 19 bases between the two germline ends. The CDR3 sequence: CASSLPGQFPYEQYF. CDR3 coding DNA: TGTGCCAGCAGCCTCCCCGGACAGTTCCCTTACGAGCAGTACTTC.

J is TRBJ2-3 and V is TRBV14, with a tentative D call TRBD2 (5 bases). Germline CDR1 SGHDN, CDR2 FVKESK. This CDR3 has 14 residues. The V gene lost 5 bases and the J gene lost 2 bases, with 11 bases spanning the gap. In nucleotides, the CDR3 is TGTGCCAGCAGCGTCGGTAGCGCCACAGATACGCAGTATTTT. Protein product: CASSVGSATDTQYF.

The V gene is TRBV5-1, the J gene TRBJ2-5; 9 nucleotides agree with TRBD1. The CDR3 consists of 14 residues. J lost 5 bases, V lost 4 bases, and 6 bases had no gene match. Germline-derived CDR1 and CDR2 are SGHRS and YFSETQ. In DNA form, the CDR3 reads TGCGCCAGCAGCGTTAACAGGGGGCTGGAGACCCAGTACTTC. It specifies CASSVNRGLETQYF.

The V call is TRBV4-1, the J call TRBJ2-1; the match to TRBD1 covers 7 bases. The germline V gene encodes CDR1 MGHRA and CDR2 YSYEKL. The CDR3 spans 15 residues. The V and J ends lost 3 bases and 10 bases, in that order; junction bases with no gene match: 12. CDR3 in DNA: TGCGCCAGCAGCCACGACTCCGGGACAGTCCGCGAGCAGTTCTTC. This encodes CASSHDSGTVREQFF.

The rearrangement uses TRBV4-3 and TRBJ2-2; no firm D call. The CDR3 is 14 residues long. V dropped 1 base and J dropped 7 bases, with 10 bases sitting between them. Germline loops: CDR1 LGHNA, CDR2 YSLEER. This CDR3 is CASSQGLERGELFF. CDR3 DNA sequence: TGCGCCAGCAGCCAAGGACTCGAACGCGGGGAGCTGTTTTTT.

The chain has TRBV2 and TRBJ2-7, with a tentative D call TRBD2 (5 bases). In germline, CDR1 is SNHLY, CDR2 FYNNEI. The V end was cut by 7 bases, the J end by 1 base, with 17 bases between. The CDR3 runs 15 residues. This CDR3 reads CASNNKGVGSYEQYF. CDR3 DNA sequence: TGTGCCAGCAACAATAAGGGAGTAGGATCCTACGAGCAGTACTTC.

V usage is TRBV28 and J usage is TRBJ1-2; D may be TRBD1 (6 bases). Germline V gives CDR1 MDHEN, CDR2 SYDVKM. V lost 2 bases and J 8 bases, leaving 12 bases between the germline ends. The CDR3 covers 13 residues. The CDR3 region is CASSLIGDKGYTF. CDR3 sequence (DNA): TGTGCCAGCAGTTTAATCGGGGACAAAGGCTACACCTTC.

The chain couples TRBV28 to TRBJ2-7, with TRBD2 matching 7 bases. This CDR3 is 15 amino acids long. Germline CDR1 and CDR2: MDHEN and SYDVKM. V shed 6 bases and J 1 base; nucleotides not matched to a gene: 9. CDR3 sequence reads: CASRRPGGSSYEQYF. The CDR3 coding sequence is TGTGCCAGCAGACGTCCCGGCGGGAGTTCCTACGAGCAGTACTTC.